This record concerns one T cell receptor (beta chain) sequence. Methods used by the authors: The authors estimated nucleated cell counts from reference gene primer amplification. Profiled with immunoSEQ multiplex PCR; TCRdb holds only in-frame clones, not every one. That table is the source of V, J and clone size, and D and trimming were worked out from the DNA. The sample records over 200,000 clones, about 84% being singletons. V lost 4 bases and J lost 8, with 18 bases in between. The CDR3 covers 14 residues. Looked up from germline, CDR1 is SGHNT and CDR2 is YYREEE (reference sequence). This specimen comes from a study of blood T cell repertoires in COVID-19. Across the study: The United States, Italy and Spain provided the acute and convalescent COVID-19 samples. Sample material is recorded as cDNA or gDNA derived from T cells, B-cell-depleted T cells, or PBMCs.

The material sequenced was peripheral blood. The receptor was derived from an elderly woman with COVID-19, enrolled during active disease. This rearrangement joins TRBV5-4 to TRBJ1-2, with D possibly matching TRBD1 (5 bases). This chain's CDR3 is CASSPPPGPNGYTF. In DNA form, the CDR3 reads TGTGCCAGCAGCCCACCCCCAGGGCCCAACGGCTACACCTTC.